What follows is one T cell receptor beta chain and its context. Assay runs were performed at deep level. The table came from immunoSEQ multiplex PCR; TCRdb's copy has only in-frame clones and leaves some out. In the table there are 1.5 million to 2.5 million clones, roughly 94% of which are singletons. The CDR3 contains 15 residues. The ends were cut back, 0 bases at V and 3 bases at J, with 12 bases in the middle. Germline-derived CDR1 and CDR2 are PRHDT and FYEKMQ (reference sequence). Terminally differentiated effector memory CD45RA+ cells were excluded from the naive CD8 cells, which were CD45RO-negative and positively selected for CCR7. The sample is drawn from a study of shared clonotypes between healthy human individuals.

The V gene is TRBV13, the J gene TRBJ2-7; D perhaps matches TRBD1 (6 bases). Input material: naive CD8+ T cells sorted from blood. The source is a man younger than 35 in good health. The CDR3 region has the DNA TGTGCCAGCAGCTTAGGGACAGGAGGTTACTACGAGCAGTACTTC. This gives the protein CASSLGTGGYYEQYF.